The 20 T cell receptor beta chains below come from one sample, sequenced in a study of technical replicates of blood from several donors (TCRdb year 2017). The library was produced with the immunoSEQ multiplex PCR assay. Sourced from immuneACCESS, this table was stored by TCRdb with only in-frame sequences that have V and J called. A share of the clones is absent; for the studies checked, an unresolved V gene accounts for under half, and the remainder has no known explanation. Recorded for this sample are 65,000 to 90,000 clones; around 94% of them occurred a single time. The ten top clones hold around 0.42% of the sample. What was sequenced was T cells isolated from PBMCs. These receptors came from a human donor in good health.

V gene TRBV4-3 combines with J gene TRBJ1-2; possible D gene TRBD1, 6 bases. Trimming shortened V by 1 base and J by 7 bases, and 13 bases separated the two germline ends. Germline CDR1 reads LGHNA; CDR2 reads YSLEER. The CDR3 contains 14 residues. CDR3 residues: CASSQVGAGAGYTF. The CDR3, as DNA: TGCGCCAGCAGCCAAGTCGGGGCAGGGGCTGGCTACACCTTC.

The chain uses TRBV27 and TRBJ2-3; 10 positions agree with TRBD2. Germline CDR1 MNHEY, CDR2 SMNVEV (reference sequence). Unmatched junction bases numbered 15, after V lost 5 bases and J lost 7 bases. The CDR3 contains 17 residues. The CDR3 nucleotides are TGTGCCAGCAGTCGACCCTTTGGAGCGGGAGGGCCTAATACGCAGTATTTT. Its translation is CASSRPFGAGGPNTQYF.

The CDR3 DNA reads as TGTGCCAGCAGCCAGACGTCGGGAAAAAACACTGAAGCTTTCTTT. Its translation is CASSQTSGKNTEAFF. J is TRBJ1-1 and V is TRBV7-9; no clear D gene. V was clipped by 5 bases and J by 2 bases, with 15 bases between them. The CDR3 contains 15 residues. Per the germline V gene, CDR1 is SEHNR and CDR2 is FQNEAQ (reference sequence).

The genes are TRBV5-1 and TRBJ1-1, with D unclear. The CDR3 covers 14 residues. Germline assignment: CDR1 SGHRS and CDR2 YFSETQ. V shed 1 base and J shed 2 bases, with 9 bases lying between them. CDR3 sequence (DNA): TGCGCCAGCAGCTTGTTGGGAGGAAACACTGAAGCTTTCTTT. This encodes CASSLLGGNTEAFF.

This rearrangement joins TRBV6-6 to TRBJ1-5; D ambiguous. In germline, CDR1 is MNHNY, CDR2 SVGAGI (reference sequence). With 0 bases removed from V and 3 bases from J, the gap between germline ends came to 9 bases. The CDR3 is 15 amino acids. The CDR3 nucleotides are TGTGCCAGCAGTTACTCAGCGGGTTACAATCAGCCCCAGCATTTT. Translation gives CASSYSAGYNQPQHF.

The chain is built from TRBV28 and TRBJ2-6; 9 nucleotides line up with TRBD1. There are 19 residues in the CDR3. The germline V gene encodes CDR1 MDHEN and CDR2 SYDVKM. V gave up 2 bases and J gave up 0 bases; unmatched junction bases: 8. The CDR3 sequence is CASSLSRGTGFSGANVLTF. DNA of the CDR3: TGTGCCAGCAGTTTAAGTAGAGGGACAGGGTTCTCTGGGGCCAACGTCCTGACTTTC.

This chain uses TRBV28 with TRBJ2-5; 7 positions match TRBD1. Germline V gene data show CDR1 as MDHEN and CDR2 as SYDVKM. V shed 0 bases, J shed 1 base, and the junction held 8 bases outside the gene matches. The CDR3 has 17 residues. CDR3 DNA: TGTGCCAGCAGTTTATGGGACAGGAGGTCGTCCCAAGAGACCCAGTACTTC. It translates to CASSLWDRRSSQETQYF.

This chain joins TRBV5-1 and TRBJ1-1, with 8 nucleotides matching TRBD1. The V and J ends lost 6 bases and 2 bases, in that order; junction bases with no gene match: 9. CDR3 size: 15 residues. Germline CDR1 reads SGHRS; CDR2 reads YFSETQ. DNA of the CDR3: TGCGCCAGCACCCCAGGGGGCAATGTTAACACTGAAGCTTTCTTT. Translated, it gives CASTPGGNVNTEAFF.

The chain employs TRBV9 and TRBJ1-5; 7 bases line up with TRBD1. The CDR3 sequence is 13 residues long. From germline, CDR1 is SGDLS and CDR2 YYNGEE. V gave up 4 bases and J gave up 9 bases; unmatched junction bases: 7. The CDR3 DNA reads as TGTGCCAGCAGCAATCAGGGGGGTCGGCCCCAGCATTTT. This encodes CASSNQGGRPQHF.

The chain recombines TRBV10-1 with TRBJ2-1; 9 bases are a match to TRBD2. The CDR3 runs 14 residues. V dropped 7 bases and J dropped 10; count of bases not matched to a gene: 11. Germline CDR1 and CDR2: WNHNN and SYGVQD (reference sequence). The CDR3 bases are TGCGCCAGCATGAAAGATCCTAGCGGGACCGAGCAGTTCTTC. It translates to CASMKDPSGTEQFF.

CDR3 sequence reads: CASSSSPSSGRIDTQYF. CDR3 nucleotide sequence: TGTGCCAGCAGTTCCAGCCCATCTAGCGGGAGGATCGATACGCAGTATTTT. The V call is TRBV2, the J call TRBJ2-3; 11 positions agree with TRBD2. The J segment lost 6 bases and the V segment lost 5 bases, leaving 13 bases of the junction unmatched. Germline V CDR1 and CDR2: SNHLY, FYNNEI. The CDR3 has 17 amino acids.

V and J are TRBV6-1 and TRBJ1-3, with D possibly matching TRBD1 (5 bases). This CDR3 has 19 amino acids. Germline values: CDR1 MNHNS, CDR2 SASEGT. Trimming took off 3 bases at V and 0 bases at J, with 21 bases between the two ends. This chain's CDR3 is CASSDFPGLTFRSGNTIYF. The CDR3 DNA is TGTGCCAGCAGTGATTTTCCAGGGCTAACCTTTCGCTCTGGAAACACCATATATTTT.

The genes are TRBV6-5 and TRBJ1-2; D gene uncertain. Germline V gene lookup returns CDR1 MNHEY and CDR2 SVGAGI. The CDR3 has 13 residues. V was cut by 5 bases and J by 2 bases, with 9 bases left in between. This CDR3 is CASSPDGNYGYTF. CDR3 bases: TGTGCCAGCAGTCCCGACGGGAACTATGGCTACACCTTC.

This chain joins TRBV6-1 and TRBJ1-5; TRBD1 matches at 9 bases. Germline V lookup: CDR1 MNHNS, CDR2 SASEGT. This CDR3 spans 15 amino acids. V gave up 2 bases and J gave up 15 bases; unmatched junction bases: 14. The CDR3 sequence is CASSEQDRGLVFTHF. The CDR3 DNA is TGTGCCAGCAGTGAACAGGACAGGGGCCTTGTTTTTACGCATTTT.

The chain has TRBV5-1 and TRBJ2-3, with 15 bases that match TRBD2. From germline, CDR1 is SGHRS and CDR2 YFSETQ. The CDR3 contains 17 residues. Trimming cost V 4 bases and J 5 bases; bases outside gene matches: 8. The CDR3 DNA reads TGCGCCAGCAGCCCGGGACTAGCGGGAGGTTTGGTAGATACGCAGTATTTT. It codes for CASSPGLAGGLVDTQYF.

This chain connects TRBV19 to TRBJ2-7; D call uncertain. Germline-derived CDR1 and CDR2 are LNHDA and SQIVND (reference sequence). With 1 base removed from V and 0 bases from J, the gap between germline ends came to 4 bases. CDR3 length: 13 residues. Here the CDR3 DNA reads TGTGCCAGTAGTATAGTTCACTCCTACGAGCAGTACTTC. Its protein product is CASSIVHSYEQYF.

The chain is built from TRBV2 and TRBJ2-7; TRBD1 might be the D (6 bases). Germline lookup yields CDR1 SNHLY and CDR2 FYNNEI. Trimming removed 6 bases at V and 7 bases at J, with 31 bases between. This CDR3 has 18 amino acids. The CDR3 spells CASSPYKASTRGVREQYF. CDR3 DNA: TGTGCCAGCAGCCCTTACAAGGCATCCACCAGGGGAGTGAGAGAGCAGTACTTC.

The DNA for the CDR3 is TGTGCCAGCAGCCTTCTAGGGAGGCCCAGATACAATGAGCAGTTCTTC. Amino acids: CASSLLGRPRYNEQFF. The chain has TRBV7-8 and TRBJ2-1; D is perhaps TRBD2 (6 bases). V gave up 5 bases and J gave up 4 bases, with 18 bases separating them. The CDR3 is made up of 16 amino acids. Germline V lookup: CDR1 SGHVS, CDR2 FQNEAQ.

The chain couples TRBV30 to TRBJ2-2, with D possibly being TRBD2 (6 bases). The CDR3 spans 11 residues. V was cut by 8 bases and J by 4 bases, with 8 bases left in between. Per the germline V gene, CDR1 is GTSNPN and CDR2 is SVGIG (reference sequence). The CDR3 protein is CAGSGTGELFF. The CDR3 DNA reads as TGTGCCGGTAGCGGCACCGGGGAGCTGTTTTTT.

CDR3 protein: CASSQRTGVGTNEKLFF. The CDR3 DNA reads as TGCGCCAGCAGCCAAAGGACAGGGGTAGGGACTAATGAAAAACTGTTTTTT. The rearrangement uses TRBV5-1 and TRBJ1-4; 9 nucleotides line up with TRBD1. The ends lost 4 bases at V and 2 bases at J; junction bases unmatched: 9. Germline values: CDR1 SGHRS, CDR2 YFSETQ. The CDR3 runs to 17 residues. The full variable domain, in which reference TRBV5-1 and TRBJ1-4 provide the parts outside the CDR3, is KAGVTQTPRYLIKTRGQQVTLSCSPISGHRSVSWYQQTPGQGLQFLFEYFSETQRNKGNFPGRFSGRQFSNSRSEMNVSTLELGDSALYLCASSQRTGVGTNEKLFFGSGTQLSVL.